This T cell receptor beta chain comes out of a study of OX40 agonist ivuxolimab in advanced cancers. Study-level points and caveats: Researchers did not determine the expanded peripheral T cells' antigen specificity.

Worth noting for this clone: Its target is unknown.

V was clipped by 0 bases and J by 7 bases, with 11 bases between them. Germline V lookup: CDR1 SGHRS, CDR2 YFSETQ. The CDR3 spans 15 residues. Clones were read by immunoSEQ multiplex PCR, and TCRdb kept only the in-frame ones, dropping some. This table holds roughly 71,000 clones, roughly 84% found once. The chain recombines TRBV5-1 with TRBJ1-6, with a weak D call TRBD1 (5 bases). This clonotype was sampled from an adult with an advanced solid tumor such as melanoma, head and neck, liver or kidney cancer. The specimen comprised CD4+ or CD8+ T cells sorted from blood, sampled in a trial of the OX40 agonist ivuxolimab. The CDR3 reads CASSLVAGRNSPLHF. DNA of the CDR3: TGCGCCAGCAGCTTGGTTGCGGGGCGGAATTCACCCCTCCACTTT.